This paragraph covers one T cell receptor beta chain sequence. From germline, CDR1 is MNHEY and CDR2 SVGAGI. This CDR3 is 13 amino acids long. Losses at the gene ends were 6 bases for V and 5 bases for J; bases not matched to a gene: 5. As processed by the authors: It was from reference gene primer amplification that nucleated cell counts were estimated. Here immunoSEQ multiplex PCR was the method, and the copy in TCRdb shows in-frame clones only, minus some. Clone size and the V and J calls come from that table; the DNA yielded D and trimming. Of about 120,000 clones listed, roughly 84% are singletons. The entry originates in a study of blood T cell repertoires in COVID-19. On the study more broadly: Samples of COVID-19 (acute and convalescent) were obtained from the United States, Italy and Spain. T cells, B-cell-depleted T cells, or PBMCs supplied cDNA or gDNA.

The TCR originated in a middle-aged man with acute or convalescent COVID-19. Material: peripheral blood. J is TRBJ2-7 and V is TRBV6-5; TRBD2 aligns across 9 bases. The DNA of the CDR3 is TGTGCCAGCAGCGGACTAGCGCACAACGAGCAGTACTTC. Translating it yields CASSGLAHNEQYF.